This entry features one T cell receptor beta chain sequence. Its antigen is unidentified. The sample is drawn from a study of cytomegalovirus exposure and HLA in healthy donors. Study-level findings and limits: A later analysis associated 15,000 to 20,000 TCR beta sequences with HLA alleles at a 0.05 false discovery rate. According to the study, approximately 150 TCR beta chains were cytomegalovirus-associated.

PCR used 60 Vbeta primers and 13 Jbeta primers. Method: immunoSEQ multiplex PCR; TCRdb's copy keeps in-frame clones and lacks some. The sample has around 100,000 clones; around 62% are singletons. The CDR3 consists of 14 residues. Germline V gene data show CDR1 as MNHEY and CDR2 as SVGAGI. Trimming left V 2 bases short and J 5 bases short, with 13 bases between. The clonotype was recovered from a man aged 30-40 years in good health and CMV-seropositive. The sequenced sample was PBMCs. The genes are TRBV6-5 and TRBJ2-7; D uncertain. The CDR3 region is CASSYRVYENEQYF. CDR3 coding DNA: TGTGCCAGCAGTTACCGGGTTTACGAGAACGAGCAGTACTTC.